This T cell receptor (beta chain) emerged from a study of tumor and adjacent non-tumor tissue in lung cancer. Study-wide findings and caveats: Patients with more diverse tumor TCRs had worse survival. Compared with tumor, normal lung showed significantly lower TCR diversity.

Three rounds of nested PCR, following a modified ARM-PCR protocol, produced the TCRbeta library. TCRdb reprocessed the multiplex PCR reads with MiXCR, giving one entry per CDR3 protein. The repertoire consists of under 100,000 distinct CDR3 sequences, with 61% occurring once and the leading ten covering around 16%. Worth noting for this clonotype: The antigen is unknown.

The germline V gene has CDR1 MNHEY and CDR2 SVGAGI. V was clipped by 9 bases and J by 6 bases; unmatched bases: 6. The CDR3 runs to 13 residues. No cell sorting was done before RNA was extracted from the tissue. The source is a man between 65 and 79 years old with non-small cell lung cancer. The chain employs TRBV6-5 and TRBJ2-2, with 8 bases matching TRBD1. Sequenced input: lung tumor tissue. The CDR3 DNA is TGTGCCAGTAGTGGCAGGGGGCCCGGGGAGCTGTTTTTT. Translation gives CASSGRGPGELFF.